Each of the 27 T cell receptor beta chains below was sequenced from the same sample in a study of cytomegalovirus exposure and HLA in healthy donors. A multiplex PCR was run with 60 Vbeta primers and 13 Jbeta primers. Sequenced by immunoSEQ multiplex PCR; TCRdb stores in-frame clones only, minus some. The repertoire holds approximately 68,000 clones, around 75% seen once, with more than 7% in the top ten. Material for sequencing was PBMCs. The receptor source for this set is a woman in her twenties or thirties in good health and CMV-seropositive.

J is TRBJ2-7 and V is TRBV6-1; 10 nucleotides line up with TRBD2. Germline assignment: CDR1 MNHNS and CDR2 SASEGT. The J segment lost 2 bases and the V segment lost 4 bases, leaving 8 bases of the junction unmatched. This CDR3 spans 16 amino acids. The chain's CDR3 is CASSATGTSETYEQYF. CDR3 nucleotides: TGTGCCAGCAGTGCAACCGGGACTAGCGAGACCTACGAGCAGTACTTC.

CDR3: CASSTIWASGSRFQETQYF. The CDR3 nucleotides read TGTGCCAGCAGCACCATCTGGGCTAGCGGGTCCCGCTTCCAAGAGACCCAGTACTTC. This rearrangement joins TRBV5-6 to TRBJ2-5, with 8 bases matching TRBD2. CDR1 SGHDT and CDR2 YYEEEE come from the germline V gene. The CDR3 runs to 19 residues. The trim removed 4 bases at V and 1 base at J, leaving 18 bases unmatched.

This clone was counted between two and nine times. The genes are TRBV28 and TRBJ2-3; TRBD2 matches at 9 bases. This CDR3 spans 16 amino acids. The germline CDR1 and CDR2 sequences are MDHEN and SYDVKM. The ends lost 5 bases at V and 6 bases at J; junction bases unmatched: 12. In nucleotides, the CDR3 is TGTGCCAGCAGTGTTTTAGCGGGAGCCGCGCCGGATACGCAGTATTTT. Translating gives CASSVLAGAAPDTQYF.

The table lists this clone with a count of one. The rearrangement links TRBV5-8 to TRBJ1-2; 8 bases map to TRBD1. The CDR3 spans 16 residues. CDR1 and CDR2 from the germline V gene are SGHTS and YDEGEE. Germline trimming cut 1 base from V and 2 bases from J; bases unmatched to any gene: 7. CDR3 in amino acids: CASSLPLDRENYGYTF. CDR3 coding DNA: TGTGCCAGCAGCTTGCCCCTGGACAGGGAGAACTATGGCTACACCTTC.

A single count supports this clone. The chain uses TRBV7-9 and TRBJ2-5, with D possibly TRBD1 on 5 matching bases. Trimming left V 3 bases short and J 0 bases short, with 17 bases between. Germline CDR1 and CDR2: SEHNR and FQNEAQ (reference sequence). This CDR3 has 17 amino acids. CDR3 sequence (DNA): TGTGCCAGCAGCTTCTCTGTTGCGGACAAAGACCAAGAGACCCAGTACTTC. Translating gives CASSFSVADKDQETQYF.

The chain employs TRBV29-1 and TRBJ2-1, with a weak D call TRBD1 (6 bases). From germline, CDR1 is SQVTM and CDR2 ANQGSEA. CDR3 length: 12 residues. With 7 bases removed from V and 8 bases from J, the gap between germline ends came to 15 bases. CDR3 region: CSGWGPSDEQFF. Here the CDR3 DNA reads TGCAGCGGCTGGGGGCCCTCCGATGAGCAGTTCTTC.

The chain uses TRBV10-2 and TRBJ2-3, with D unclear. Germline lookup yields CDR1 WSHSY and CDR2 SAAADI. The CDR3 is 15 residues long. The V end was cut by 3 bases, the J end by 4 bases, with 14 bases between. The CDR3 sequence is CASSESSGSADTQYF. In DNA form, the CDR3 reads TGCGCCAGCAGTGAATCCTCCGGTTCGGCAGATACGCAGTATTTT.

This chain joins TRBV4-1 and TRBJ2-3; D is unclear. V was clipped by 0 bases and J by 2 bases, with 12 bases between them. In germline, CDR1 is MGHRA, CDR2 YSYEKL. The length of the CDR3 is 16 residues. The chain's CDR3 is CASSQEPRLSTDTQYF. The CDR3 bases are TGCGCCAGCAGCCAAGAGCCCAGGCTATCCACAGATACGCAGTATTTT.

The V call is TRBV5-4, the J call TRBJ1-1; D remains unclear. The CDR3 is 13 residues long. Trimming removed 1 base at V and 8 bases at J, with 12 bases between. CDR1 and CDR2 from the germline V gene are SGHNT and YYREEE (reference sequence). The CDR3 coding sequence is TGTGCCAGCAGCTTGATGACCAAACAGGAAGCTTTCTTT. The encoded protein is CASSLMTKQEAFF.

This clone showed up just once. The chain uses TRBV7-3 and TRBJ2-3; 7 nucleotides match TRBD2. J gave up 2 bases and V 2 bases, and 7 bases lay outside the gene matches. There are 16 residues in the CDR3. Germline V gene lookup returns CDR1 SGHTA and CDR2 FQGTGA. The CDR3 DNA reads TGTGCCAGCAGCTTAGGAACTAGCGAAGACACAGATACGCAGTATTTT. Its protein is CASSLGTSEDTDTQYF.

The chain joins TRBV15 to TRBJ2-5; a weak D match, TRBD1 (6 bases). The J call may be wrong; the DNA end is better matched by TRBJ2-7. Germline-derived CDR1 and CDR2 are LNHNV and YYDKDF (reference sequence). The CDR3 totals 15 residues. CDR3 coding DNA: TGTGCCACCAGCAGAGAGGCAGGGGAACCCTACGAGCAGTACTTC. Amino acid sequence: CATSREAGEPYEQYF.

V usage is TRBV10-3 and J usage is TRBJ2-3; possibly TRBD1 for D (5 bases). The V end lost 11 bases, the J end lost 2 bases, and 17 bases lay between the germline ends. The germline CDR1 and CDR2 sequences are ENHRY and SYGVKD. CDR3 length: 14 amino acids. The CDR3 DNA is TGTGCCTCCCAAAGGGTGACAGACACAGATACGCAGTATTTT. Translating it yields CASQRVTDTDTQYF.

The CDR3 sequence: CSVVQGVPYEQYF. The CDR3 DNA is TGCAGCGTTGTACAGGGGGTTCCCTACGAGCAGTACTTC. The chain combines TRBV29-1 with TRBJ2-7; 8 positions match TRBD1. J gave up 2 bases and V 4 bases, and 4 bases lay outside the gene matches. The CDR3 has 13 residues. The germline CDR1 and CDR2 sequences are SQVTM and ANQGSEA.

J is TRBJ2-7 and V is TRBV19; TRBD2 is a possible D gene (6 bases). V was shortened by 3 bases and J by 0 bases, with 12 bases between the two germline ends. The germline CDR1 and CDR2 sequences are LNHDA and SQIVND (reference sequence). The length of the CDR3 is 15 residues. The CDR3 loop is CASSMSSAGSYEQYF. CDR3 bases: TGTGCCAGTAGTATGTCTAGCGCGGGCTCCTACGAGCAGTACTTC.

J is TRBJ1-1 and V is TRBV13; tentative D call: TRBD1 (6 bases). The CDR3 totals 14 residues. The V gene's germline CDR1 is PRHDT and CDR2 FYEKMQ (reference sequence). The V and J ends lost 5 bases and 3 bases respectively, with 13 bases between them. The CDR3 DNA reads as TGTGCCAGCAGCCGAGGGGGGGTTGACACTGAAGCTTTCTTT. As protein: CASSRGGVDTEAFF.

The V and J genes are TRBV19 and TRBJ2-2; no clear D gene. The CDR3 sequence is 14 residues long. Per the germline V gene, CDR1 is LNHDA and CDR2 is SQIVND (reference sequence). Trimming pared 1 base from V and 5 bases from J, leaving 8 bases between. This CDR3 reads CASSIVGGTGELFF. As DNA, the CDR3 is TGTGCCAGTAGTATAGTTGGCGGAACCGGGGAGCTGTTTTTT.

The chain couples TRBV9 to TRBJ1-6; D may be TRBD1 (6 bases). Per germline, CDR1 SGDLS and CDR2 YYNGEE. V was shortened by 2 bases and J by 7 bases, with 10 bases between the two germline ends. The CDR3 runs to 14 residues. CDR3 coding DNA: TGTGCCAGCAGCGTTGGACAGAAGAATTCACCCCTCCACTTT. Its protein product is CASSVGQKNSPLHF.

CDR3 in amino acids: CAWSASGQGLEAFF. Written as DNA, the CDR3 is TGTGCCTGGAGTGCATCGGGACAGGGCTTAGAGGCTTTCTTT. This chain joins TRBV30 and TRBJ1-1; 9 bases fit TRBD1. CDR1 GTSNPN and CDR2 SVGIG come from the germline V gene (reference sequence). The length of the CDR3 is 14 residues. Trimming at V came to 1 base and at J to 11 bases, leaving 11 bases not matched to a gene.

This chain links TRBV6-5 with TRBJ1-2; the match to TRBD1 covers 9 bases. The CDR3 is 13 amino acids. Germline values: CDR1 MNHEY, CDR2 SVGAGI. V shed 4 bases, J shed 8 bases, and the junction held 5 bases outside the gene matches. This chain's CDR3 is CASSLGQGWGYTF. In nucleotides, the CDR3 is TGTGCCAGCAGTTTGGGACAGGGTTGGGGCTACACCTTC.

This sequence joins TRBV6-5 and TRBJ1-1, with D possibly matching TRBD1 (5 bases). Germline V gene sequence: CDR1 MNHEY, CDR2 SVGAGI. The CDR3 is 13 amino acids. V lost 8 bases to trimming and J lost 1 base, with 11 bases between them. The CDR3 DNA reads as TGTGCCAGCGCTGGACACCAGAACACTGAAGCTTTCTTT. Its translation is CASAGHQNTEAFF.

This clone has a handful of counts. This chain uses TRBV6-1 with TRBJ1-1; the D gene is possibly TRBD1 (5 bases). V was cut by 4 bases and J by 8 bases, with 11 bases left in between. Germline CDR1 MNHNS, CDR2 SASEGT. The CDR3 is made up of 12 amino acids. CDR3 nucleotides: TGTGCCAGCAGTGGAACAGGTTTCGAAGCTTTCTTT. This sequence encodes CASSGTGFEAFF.

The genes are TRBV1 and TRBJ2-3; the table's D call of TRBD2 was not tested on the DNA. TRBV1 is a listed pseudogene. The CDR3 extends over 15 amino acids. In DNA, the CDR3 is TGCACCAGCAGCTCCCCCCTGCGGGAGACAGATACGCAGTATTTT. Its protein is CTSSSPLRETDTQYF.

The chain joins TRBV13 to TRBJ2-2, with D tentatively TRBD2 (5 bases). V gave up 5 bases and J gave up 0 bases, with 19 bases separating them. Germline V gives CDR1 PRHDT, CDR2 FYEKMQ (reference sequence). The CDR3 length is 18 residues. CDR3 loop: CASSPLSLANSNTGELFF. The CDR3 nucleotides read TGTGCCAGCAGCCCCCTCTCCCTAGCTAACTCGAACACCGGGGAGCTGTTTTTT.

V gene TRBV9 combines with J gene TRBJ2-5, with D perhaps TRBD2 (6 bases). The J call may be wrong; the DNA end is better matched by TRBJ2-7. The CDR3 spans 13 residues. The germline V gene has CDR1 SGDLS and CDR2 YYNGEE. The CDR3 spells CASSGGLGYEQYF. In DNA, the CDR3 is TGTGCCAGCAGCGGGGGACTGGGCTACGAGCAGTACTTC.

The genes are TRBV5-1 and TRBJ1-1, with D perhaps TRBD1 (6 bases). The CDR3 is made up of 13 amino acids. The V end lost 4 bases, the J end lost 0 bases, and 7 bases lay between the germline ends. From germline, CDR1 is SGHRS and CDR2 YFSETQ. CDR3: CASSGQMNTEAFF. DNA of the CDR3: TGCGCCAGCAGCGGACAGATGAACACTGAAGCTTTCTTT.

The chain is built from TRBV9 and TRBJ1-2; the match to TRBD1 covers 8 bases. The ends lost 4 bases at V and 8 bases at J; junction bases unmatched: 13. CDR3 length equals 15 residues. CDR1 and CDR2 from the germline V gene are SGDLS and YYNGEE. The CDR3 region has the DNA TGTGCCAGCAGCTCGCGGACAGGGAAGGGAGACGGCTACACCTTC. Translation: CASSSRTGKGDGYTF.

The chain joins TRBV28 to TRBJ2-7, with a tentative D call TRBD2 (7 bases). Germline CDR1 is MDHEN and CDR2 is SYDVKM. V shed 7 bases and J shed 0 bases, with 13 bases lying between them. This CDR3 spans 14 amino acids. The CDR3 DNA sequence: TGTGCCAGCACCCGACGGGGGGCCTCCTACGAGCAGTACTTC. Amino acid sequence: CASTRRGASYEQYF.